This T cell receptor (beta chain) was captured by sequencing in a study of T-cell reconstitution after alpha-beta-depleted transplantation in children. The V gene's germline CDR1 is SGHDN and CDR2 FVKESK. V was pared by 6 bases and J by 0 bases, with 18 bases between. There are 17 residues in the CDR3. A TCRbeta library incorporating unique molecular identifiers was prepared. TCRdb independently ran MiXCR on the PCR reads; one entry per CDR3 protein. The sample has about 480,000 distinct CDR3 sequences, approximately 13% seen once. The gene calls are TRBV14 and TRBJ2-1; tentatively, D is TRBD2 (7 bases). Specimen: PBMCs from the stem cell graft donor, collected from the stem cell graft. The receptor comes from a human donor who donated a stem cell graft to a child with combined immunodeficiency. The CDR3 region has the DNA TGTGCCAGCAGGTTCGGGGGGCCAGGTGGCTCCTACAATGAGCAGTTCTTC. Its protein product is CASRFGGPGGSYNEQFF. The full variable domain, completed using reference TRBV14 and TRBJ2-1, is EAGVTQFPSHSVIEKGQTVTLRCDPISGHDNLYWYRRVMGKEIKFLLHFVKESKQDESGMPNNRFLAERTGGTYSTLKVQPAELEDSGVYFCASRFGGPGGSYNEQFFGPGTRLTVL.